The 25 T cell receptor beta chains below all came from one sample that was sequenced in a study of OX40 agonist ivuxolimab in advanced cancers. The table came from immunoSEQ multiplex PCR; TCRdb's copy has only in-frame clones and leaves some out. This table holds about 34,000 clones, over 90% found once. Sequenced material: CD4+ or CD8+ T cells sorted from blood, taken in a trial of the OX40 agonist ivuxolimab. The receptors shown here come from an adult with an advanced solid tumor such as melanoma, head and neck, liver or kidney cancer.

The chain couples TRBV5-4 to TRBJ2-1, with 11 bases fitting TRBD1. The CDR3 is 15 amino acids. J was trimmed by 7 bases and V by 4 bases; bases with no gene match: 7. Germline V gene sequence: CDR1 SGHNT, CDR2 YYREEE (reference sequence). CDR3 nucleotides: TGTGCCAGCAGCCCCTCCGGACAGGGGGCGAATGAGCAGTTCTTC. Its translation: CASSPSGQGANEQFF.

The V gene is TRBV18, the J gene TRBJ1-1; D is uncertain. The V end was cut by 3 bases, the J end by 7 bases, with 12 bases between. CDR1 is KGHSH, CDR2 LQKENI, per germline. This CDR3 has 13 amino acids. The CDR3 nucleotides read TGTGCCAGCTCACCTGGGAGATCGAGTGAAGCTTTCTTT. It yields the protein CASSPGRSSEAFF.

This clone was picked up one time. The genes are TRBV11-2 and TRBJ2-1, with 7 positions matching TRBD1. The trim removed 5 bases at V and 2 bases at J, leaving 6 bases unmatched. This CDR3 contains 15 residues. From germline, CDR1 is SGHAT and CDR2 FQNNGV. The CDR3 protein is CASSLDRLTYNEQFF. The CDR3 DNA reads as TGTGCCAGCAGCCTGGACAGGTTAACCTACAATGAGCAGTTCTTC.

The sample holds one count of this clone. The CDR3 here is CASSLGQDPSNQPQHF. For the CDR3, the DNA is TGTGCCAGCAGCTTAGGACAGGATCCTTCTAATCAGCCCCAGCATTTT. This chain uses TRBV11-2 with TRBJ1-5; D may be TRBD1 (6 bases). The CDR3 spans 16 residues. V dropped 1 base and J dropped 4 bases, with 14 bases sitting between them. Germline loops: CDR1 SGHAT, CDR2 FQNNGV.

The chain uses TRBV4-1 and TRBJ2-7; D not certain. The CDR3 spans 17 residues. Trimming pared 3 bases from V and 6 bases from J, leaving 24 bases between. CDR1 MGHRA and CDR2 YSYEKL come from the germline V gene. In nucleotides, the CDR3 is TGCGCCAGCAGCCACATTTTCGGCAGGATCCCAAAACCCGAGCAGTACTTC. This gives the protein CASSHIFGRIPKPEQYF.

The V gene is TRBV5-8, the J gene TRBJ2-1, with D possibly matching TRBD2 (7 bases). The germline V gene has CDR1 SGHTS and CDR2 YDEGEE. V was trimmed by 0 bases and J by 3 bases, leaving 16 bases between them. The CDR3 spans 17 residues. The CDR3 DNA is TGTGCCAGCAGCTTGGCTGGGGGGGCAGGGCACTACAATGAGCAGTTCTTC. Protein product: CASSLAGGAGHYNEQFF.

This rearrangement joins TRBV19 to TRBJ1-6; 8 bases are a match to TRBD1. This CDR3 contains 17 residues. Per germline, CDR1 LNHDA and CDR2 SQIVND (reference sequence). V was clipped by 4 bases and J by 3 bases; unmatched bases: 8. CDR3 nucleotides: TGTGCCAGTAGTAGCGGACAGGGAGTTATCTATAATTCACCCCTCCACTTT. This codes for CASSSGQGVIYNSPLHF. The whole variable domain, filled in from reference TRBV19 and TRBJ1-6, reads DGGITQSPKYLFRKEGQNVTLSCEQNLNHDAMYWYRQDPGQGLRLIYYSQIVNDFQKGDIAEGYSVSREKKESFPLTVTSAQKNPTAFYLCASSSGQGVIYNSPLHFGNGTRLTVT.

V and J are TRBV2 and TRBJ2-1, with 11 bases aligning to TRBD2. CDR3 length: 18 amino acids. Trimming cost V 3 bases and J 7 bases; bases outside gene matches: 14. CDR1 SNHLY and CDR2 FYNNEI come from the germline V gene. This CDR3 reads CASSDHRDLAGGRNEQFF. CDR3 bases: TGTGCCAGCAGTGACCACAGGGATCTAGCGGGAGGTCGGAATGAGCAGTTCTTC.

The CDR3 here is CASSPATQLASGGEQFF. The CDR3 DNA sequence: TGTGCCAGCAGCCCCGCCACCCAATTAGCCTCAGGGGGTGAGCAGTTCTTC. V usage is TRBV7-9 and J usage is TRBJ2-1; 7 nucleotides match TRBD1. J gave up 9 bases and V 5 bases, and 19 bases lay outside the gene matches. The CDR3 loop spans 17 amino acids. Germline V lookup: CDR1 SEHNR, CDR2 FQNEAQ (reference sequence).

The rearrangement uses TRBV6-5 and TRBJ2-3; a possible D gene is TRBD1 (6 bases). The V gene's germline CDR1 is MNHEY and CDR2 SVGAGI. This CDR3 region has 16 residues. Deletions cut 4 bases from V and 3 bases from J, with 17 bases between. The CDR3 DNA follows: TGTGCCAGCAGTTTACAGGGTCCTCCTTGGACAGATACGCAGTATTTT. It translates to CASSLQGPPWTDTQYF.

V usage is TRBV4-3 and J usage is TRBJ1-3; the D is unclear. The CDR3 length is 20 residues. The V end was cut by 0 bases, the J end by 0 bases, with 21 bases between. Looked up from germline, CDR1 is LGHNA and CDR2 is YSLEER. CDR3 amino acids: CASSQDLQHEPGSSGNTIYF. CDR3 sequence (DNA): TGCGCCAGCAGCCAAGATCTACAGCACGAGCCCGGAAGCTCTGGAAACACCATATATTTT.

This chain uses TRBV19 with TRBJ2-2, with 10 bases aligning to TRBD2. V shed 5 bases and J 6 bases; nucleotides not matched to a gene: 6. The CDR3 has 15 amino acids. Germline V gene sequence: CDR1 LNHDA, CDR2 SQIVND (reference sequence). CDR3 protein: CASSLAGVFAGELFF. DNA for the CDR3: TGTGCCAGTAGTCTAGCGGGGGTTTTTGCCGGGGAGCTGTTTTTT.

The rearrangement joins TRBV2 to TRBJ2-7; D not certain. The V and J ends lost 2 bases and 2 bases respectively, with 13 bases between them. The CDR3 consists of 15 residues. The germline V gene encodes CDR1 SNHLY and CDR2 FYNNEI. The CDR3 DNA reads TGTGCCAGCAGTGAATACAGCCAGATTCCCTACGAGCAGTACTTC. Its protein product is CASSEYSQIPYEQYF.

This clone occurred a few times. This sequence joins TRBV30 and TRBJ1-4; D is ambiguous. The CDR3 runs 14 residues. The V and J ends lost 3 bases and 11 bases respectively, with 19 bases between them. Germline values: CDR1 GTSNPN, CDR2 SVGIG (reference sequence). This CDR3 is CAWSRRSQGRKLFF. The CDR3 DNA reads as TGTGCCTGGAGCCGACGGAGCCAAGGGCGGAAACTGTTTTTT.

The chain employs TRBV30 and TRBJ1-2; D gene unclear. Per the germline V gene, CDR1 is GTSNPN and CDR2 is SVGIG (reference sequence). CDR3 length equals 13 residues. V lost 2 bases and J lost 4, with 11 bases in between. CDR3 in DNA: TGTGCCTGGAGTCCCGGTCGGCGCTATGGCTACACCTTC. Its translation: CAWSPGRRYGYTF.

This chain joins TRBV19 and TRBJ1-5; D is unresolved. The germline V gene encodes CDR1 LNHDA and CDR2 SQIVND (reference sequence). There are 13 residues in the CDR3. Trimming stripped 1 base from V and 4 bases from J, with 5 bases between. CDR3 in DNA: TGTGCCAGTAGTATAGCGGAAAATCAGCCCCAGCATTTT. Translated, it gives CASSIAENQPQHF.

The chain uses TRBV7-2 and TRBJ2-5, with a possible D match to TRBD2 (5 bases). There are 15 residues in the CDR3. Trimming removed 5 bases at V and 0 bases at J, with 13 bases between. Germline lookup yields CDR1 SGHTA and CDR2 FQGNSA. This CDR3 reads CASSKDFPYQETQYF. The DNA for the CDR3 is TGTGCCAGCAGCAAGGACTTCCCATACCAAGAGACCCAGTACTTC.

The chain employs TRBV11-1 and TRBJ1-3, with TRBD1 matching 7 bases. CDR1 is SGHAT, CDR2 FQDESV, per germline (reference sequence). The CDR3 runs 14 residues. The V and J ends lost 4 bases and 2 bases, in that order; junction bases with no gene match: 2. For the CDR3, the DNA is TGTGCCAGCAGCTCGGGACAGCCTGGAAACACCATATATTTT. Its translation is CASSSGQPGNTIYF.

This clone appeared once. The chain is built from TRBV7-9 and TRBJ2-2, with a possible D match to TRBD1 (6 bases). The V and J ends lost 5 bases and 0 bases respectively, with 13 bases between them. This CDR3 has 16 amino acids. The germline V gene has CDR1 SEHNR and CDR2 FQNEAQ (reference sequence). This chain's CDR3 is CASSLRQVTNTGELFF. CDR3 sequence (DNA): TGTGCCAGCAGCCTTAGACAGGTTACGAACACCGGGGAGCTGTTTTTT.

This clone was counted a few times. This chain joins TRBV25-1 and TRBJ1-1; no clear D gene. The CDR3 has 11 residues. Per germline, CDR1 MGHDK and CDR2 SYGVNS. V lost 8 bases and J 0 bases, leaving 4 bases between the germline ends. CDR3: CASSLNTEAFF. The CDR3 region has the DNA TGTGCCAGCTCCTTGAACACTGAAGCTTTCTTT.

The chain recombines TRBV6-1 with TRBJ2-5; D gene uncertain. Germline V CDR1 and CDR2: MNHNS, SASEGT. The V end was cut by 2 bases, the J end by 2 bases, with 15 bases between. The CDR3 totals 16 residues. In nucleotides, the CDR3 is TGTGCCAGCAGTGAAATTGGTATTGAGGCACAAGAGACCCAGTACTTC. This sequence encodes CASSEIGIEAQETQYF.

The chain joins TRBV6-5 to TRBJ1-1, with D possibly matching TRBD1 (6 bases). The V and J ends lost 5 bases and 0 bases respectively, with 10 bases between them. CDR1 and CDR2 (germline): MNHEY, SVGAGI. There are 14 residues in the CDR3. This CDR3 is CASSLRGMNTEAFF. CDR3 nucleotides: TGTGCCAGCAGTCTGAGGGGGATGAACACTGAAGCTTTCTTT.

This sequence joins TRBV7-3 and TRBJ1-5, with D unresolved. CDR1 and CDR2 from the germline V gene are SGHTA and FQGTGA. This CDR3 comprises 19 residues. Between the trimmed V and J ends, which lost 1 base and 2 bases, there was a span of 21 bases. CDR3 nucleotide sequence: TGTGCCAGCAGCTTAATCGTCGGCCCAGAGGTCGTTGGCAATCAGCCCCAGCATTTT. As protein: CASSLIVGPEVVGNQPQHF.

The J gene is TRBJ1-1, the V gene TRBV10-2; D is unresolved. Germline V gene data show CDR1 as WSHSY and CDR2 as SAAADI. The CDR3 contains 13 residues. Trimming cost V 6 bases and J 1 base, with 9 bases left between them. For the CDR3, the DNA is TGCGCCAGCAGGGTCAGTCCGAACACTGAAGCTTTCTTT. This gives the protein CASRVSPNTEAFF.

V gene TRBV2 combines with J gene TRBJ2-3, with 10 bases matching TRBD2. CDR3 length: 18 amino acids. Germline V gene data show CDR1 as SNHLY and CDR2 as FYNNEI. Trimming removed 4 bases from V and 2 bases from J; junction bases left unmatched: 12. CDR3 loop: CASSGGGLLAGVTDTQYF. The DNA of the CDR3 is TGTGCCAGCAGTGGTGGCGGCCTCCTAGCGGGGGTCACAGATACGCAGTATTTT.